This record concerns one T cell receptor beta chain sequence. Its cognate antigen has yet to be identified. Within one base of it there is no much larger clone, and no base qualities were kept. Using the deep immunoSEQ assay, multiplex PCR amplified TCR CDR3 regions from genomic DNA. For each cell subset, the extracted genomic DNA was distributed evenly across all wells of several immunoSEQ 96-well plates, and each plate served as one replicate. For sorted subsets, 200 to 250 ng of genomic DNA, equivalent to 25,000 to 35,000 T cell genomes, went into each replicate PCR. Purified libraries were measured with a Qubit 3.0 fluorometer, size-checked on a Bioanalyzer 2100, and measured again with the KAPA Library Quantification kit. A separate single-read 150-cycle Illumina NextSeq 550 flow cell was used to sequence each immunoSEQ 96-well plate. The paper's processing steps were these. Because only junctional sequences without quality scores were contained in the immunoSEQ output, filtering matching that applied to full-length reads could not be performed. Sequences were annotated with PyIR, a Python wrapper for IgBLAST v1.9, and V/J genes and CDR3 were assigned using IMGT germline references. Any read was removed if the V/J assignment was weak (E-value above 1e-6), the CDR3 was missing, or the read contained stop codons, out-of-frame junctions, or ambiguous translated residues. A V3J clonotype was defined by an identical inferred V gene, J gene, and CDR3 amino acid sequence. Percentage overlap between repertoires was calculated by dividing the number of shared unique clonotypes by the size of the smaller repertoire. RTK rarefaction, the Chao1 estimator, and Recon v2.1 estimates of unobserved clonotypes were used to assess repertoire richness. OLGA was used to compute generation probabilities for all TCRbeta clonotypes that the gDNA method yielded from a handful of donors. TCRdb limited this immuneACCESS table to in-frame rearrangements with V and J called. A share of clones is missing; checked studies link under half to unresolved V genes, and the rest is unexplained. The V and J calls and clone size were taken over from that table, and D and trimming were inferred from the DNA. The sample has 2 million to 2.5 million clones on record, 95% of them singletons. Roughly 0.13% of the sample comes from the top ten.

In the germline V gene (reference sequence), CDR1 corresponds to SEHNR and CDR2 to FQNEAQ. The CDR3 numbers 16 residues from cysteine through phenylalanine. CDR3 DNA is the only sequence kept; it has 48 bases, read in frame from the first base. Ends trimmed: V by 2 bases, J by 6 bases; bases unmatched to a gene: 11. This specimen belongs to a study of shared clonotypes between healthy human individuals (dated by TCRdb to about 2020). Study-wide context: The cohort included a few men and a couple of women between 18 and 49 years of age. For each donor, CD4 naive and CD4 memory were each given three plates, CD8 naive was given two plates, and CD8 memory was given one plate. The study deeply sequenced blood TCR repertoires of five healthy adults to estimate repertoire size and the extent of clonotype sharing between individuals. Libraries were prepared and TCR repertoires were sequenced by different laboratories using diverse techniques, in order to increase sequencing depth and limit assay-specific biases. Leukapheresis yielded between about 0.9 and 9.5 billion PBMCs per donor.

Healthy HIV-negative adults with no recently reported acute infections or vaccinations were included as donors. Every donor was a Caucasian adult living in Nashville, Tennessee, USA. CD4+ T cells were enriched through magnetic negative selection, after which naive cells were positively selected on CD45RA and the remaining negative fraction served as the memory subset. After blood collection by leukapheresis, PBMCs were isolated using Ficoll-Histopaque density gradient centrifugation and then cryopreserved in the vapor phase of liquid nitrogen. Analytical flow cytometry was used to check the purity and quantity of each magnetically sorted T cell population. Each sorted fraction had its genomic DNA isolated and then quantified by UV absorbance on a Nanodrop 2000c. On the study overall, not on this receptor specifically: The small number of donors limited the genetic and exposure-history diversity represented. Estimated clonotype richness was generally larger for naive than for memory subsets. Based on pairwise subsampling, the degree of clonotype sharing among donors was expected to be affected by sequencing depth. Compared with non-shared clonotypes, the clonotypes found in all four sorted-subset donors had higher generation probabilities. Even with the large sequencing depth, rarefaction of the sorted-subset datasets indicated that sequencing was incomplete. Sharing across a few donors was observed for approximately 5% of naive CD4, under 4% of naive CD8, roughly 2.3% of memory CD4, and roughly 0.4% of memory CD8 clonotypes. Only blood was sampled, and tissue TCR repertoires likely differ from those in blood.

The specimen sequenced was naive CD4+ T cells sorted from blood. Sample cell subset or site, as interpreted from the label and publication: CD45RA+ positively selected. This receptor was identified in a man younger than 35 in good health. The receptor chain draws on TRBV7-9 and TRBJ2-7; TRBD2 aligns with 9 central bases. The CDR3 protein sequence reads: CASSLPGSGSAGEQYF. The DNA is TGTGCCAGCAGCTTACCTGGTAGCGGGAGTGCGGGCGAGCAGTACTTC.